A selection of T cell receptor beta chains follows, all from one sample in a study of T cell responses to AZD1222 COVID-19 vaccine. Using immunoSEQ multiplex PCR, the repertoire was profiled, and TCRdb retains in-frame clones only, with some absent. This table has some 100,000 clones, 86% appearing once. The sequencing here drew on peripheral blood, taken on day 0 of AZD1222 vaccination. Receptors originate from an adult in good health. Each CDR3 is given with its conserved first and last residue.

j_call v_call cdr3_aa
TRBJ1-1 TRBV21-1 CASSNPRGRTEAFF
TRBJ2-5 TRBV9 CASSTAGGQVETQYF
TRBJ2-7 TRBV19 CASSIAPGASYEQYF
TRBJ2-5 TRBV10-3 CAISGQTQETQYF
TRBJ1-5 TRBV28 CASSFDTHNQPQHF
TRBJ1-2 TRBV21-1 CASTVRQDLAARTQGSYGYTF
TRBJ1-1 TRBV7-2 CASSFLRRGVTEAFF
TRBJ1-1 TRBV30 CAWSVVATRNTEAFF
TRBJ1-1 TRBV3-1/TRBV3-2 CASSHGQKNTEAFF
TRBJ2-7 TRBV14 CASSQARVGEQYF
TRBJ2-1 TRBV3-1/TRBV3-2 CASSQGLGSGYNEQFF
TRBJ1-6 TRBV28 CASSFGTGVYNSPLHF
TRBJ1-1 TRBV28 CASRAGLLQRAFF
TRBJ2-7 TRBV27 CASSLSTQGAAYEQYF
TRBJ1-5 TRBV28 CASGTRRQPQHF
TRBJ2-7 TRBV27 CATDRAPYEQYF
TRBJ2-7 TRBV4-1 CASSSEDLTSGSTYEQYF
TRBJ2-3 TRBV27 CASSEQSTDTQYF
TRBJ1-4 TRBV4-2 CASSPVVGSHEKLFF
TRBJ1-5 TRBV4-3 CASSPTGDNQPQHF
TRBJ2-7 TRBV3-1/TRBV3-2 CASSRGRRAGASYEQYF
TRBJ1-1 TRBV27 CASSGGEGAFF
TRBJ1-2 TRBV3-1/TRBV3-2 CASRDSGTDNYGYTF
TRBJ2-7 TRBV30 CAWSDLNEQYF
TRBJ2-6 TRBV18 CASSPPVLGVTLSGANVLTF
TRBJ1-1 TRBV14 CASSWENTEAFF
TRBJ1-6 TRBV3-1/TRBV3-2 CASSQEGPNSPLHF
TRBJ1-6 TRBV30 CAWSKGQNNSPLHF
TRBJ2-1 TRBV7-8 CASSLIRQGLGNEQFF
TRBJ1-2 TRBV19 CASSIGWQLISANYGYTF
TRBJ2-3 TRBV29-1 CSAKSGSSTDTQYF
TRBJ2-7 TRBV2 CASSEQTSRAYEQYF
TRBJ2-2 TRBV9 CASSVGWTNTGELFF
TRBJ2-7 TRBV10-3 CAISEARGVGGLIEQYF
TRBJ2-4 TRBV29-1 CSVEGGQGVGKNIQYF
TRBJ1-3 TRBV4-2 CASSQGDRVMGGNTIYF
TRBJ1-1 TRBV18 CASSPSGAPMNTEAFF
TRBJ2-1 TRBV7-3 CASSLETSSYNEQFF
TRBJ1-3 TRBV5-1 CASSQRIQAFGNTIYF
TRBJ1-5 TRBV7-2 CASSLALGMNQPQHF
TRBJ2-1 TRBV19 CASSIGQNNEQFF
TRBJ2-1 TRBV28 CASNSDRGRWQFF
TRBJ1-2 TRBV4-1 CASSQSGGGYTF
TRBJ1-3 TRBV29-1 CSVKSGPGNTIYF
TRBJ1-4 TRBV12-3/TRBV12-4 CASSPREKLFF
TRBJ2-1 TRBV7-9 CASSLTVATITEQFF
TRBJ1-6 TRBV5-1 CASSPDRGRNSPLHF
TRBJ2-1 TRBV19 CASSPGFNEQFF
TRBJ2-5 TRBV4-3 CASSQGRTGAGETQYF
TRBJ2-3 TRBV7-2 CASSLGLAEDTQYF
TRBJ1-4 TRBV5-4 CASSLSLRSEKLFF
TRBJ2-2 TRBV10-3 CATGQNVISGELFF
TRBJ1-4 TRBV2 CASNPLGEKLFF